This TCR beta chain was retrieved from a study of blood T cell repertoires in COVID-19. Study-level background: Sources were T cells, B-cell-depleted T cells, or PBMCs; the material itself was cDNA or gDNA.

Germline V gene lookup returns CDR1 SGHDN and CDR2 FVKESK. Trimming pared 3 bases from V and 0 bases from J, leaving 14 bases between. The CDR3 has 17 amino acids. The assay was immunoSEQ multiplex PCR, and TCRdb's table has in-frame clones only and misses some. The table shows some 400,000 clones, with about 80% occurring only once. The chain carries TRBV14 and TRBJ2-2, with D perhaps TRBD2 (5 bases). The TCR was taken from a human donor with acute or convalescent COVID-19. The donor label of this sample is uncertain. The sample consisted of peripheral blood. The CDR3 loop reads CASSHPRGLANTGELFF. CDR3 DNA sequence: TGTGCCAGCAGCCACCCGAGAGGGCTCGCGAACACCGGGGAGCTGTTTTTT.